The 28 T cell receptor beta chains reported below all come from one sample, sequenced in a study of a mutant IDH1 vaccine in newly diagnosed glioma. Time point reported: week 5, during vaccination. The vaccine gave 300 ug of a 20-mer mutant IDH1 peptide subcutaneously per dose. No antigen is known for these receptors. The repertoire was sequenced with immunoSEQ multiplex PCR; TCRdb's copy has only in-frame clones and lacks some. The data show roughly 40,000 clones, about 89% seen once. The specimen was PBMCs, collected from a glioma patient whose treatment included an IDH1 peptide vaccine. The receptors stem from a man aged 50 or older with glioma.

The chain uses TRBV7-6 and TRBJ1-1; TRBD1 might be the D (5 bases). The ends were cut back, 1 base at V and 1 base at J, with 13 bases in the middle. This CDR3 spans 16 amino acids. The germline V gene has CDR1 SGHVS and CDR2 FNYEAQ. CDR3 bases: TGTGCCAGCAGCTTAGGCAGGGCCCGGGGGAACACTGAAGCTTTCTTT. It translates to CASSLGRARGNTEAFF.

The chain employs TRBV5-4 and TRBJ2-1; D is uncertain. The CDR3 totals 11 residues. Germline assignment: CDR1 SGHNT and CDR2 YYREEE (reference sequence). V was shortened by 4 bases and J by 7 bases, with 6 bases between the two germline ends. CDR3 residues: CASSGSNEQFF. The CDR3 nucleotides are TGTGCCAGCAGCGGTAGTAATGAGCAGTTCTTC. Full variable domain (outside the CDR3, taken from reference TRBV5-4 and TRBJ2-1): ETGVTQSPTHLIKTRGQQVTLRCSSQSGHNTVSWYQQALGQGPQFIFQYYREEENGRGNFPPRFSGLQFPNYSSELNVNALELDDSALYLCASSGSNEQFFGPGTRLTVL.

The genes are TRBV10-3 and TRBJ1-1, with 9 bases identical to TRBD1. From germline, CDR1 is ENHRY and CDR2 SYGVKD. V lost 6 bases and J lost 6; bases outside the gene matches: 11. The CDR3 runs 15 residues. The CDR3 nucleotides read TGTGCCATCAGCCCTGGGACAGGGCTACACTCTGAAGCTTTCTTT. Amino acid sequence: CAISPGTGLHSEAFF.

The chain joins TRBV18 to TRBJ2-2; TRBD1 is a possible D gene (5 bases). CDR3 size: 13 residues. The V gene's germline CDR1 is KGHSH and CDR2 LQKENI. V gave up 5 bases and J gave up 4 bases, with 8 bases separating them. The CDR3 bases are TGTGCCAGCTCAACTCAGGGCACCGGGGAGCTGTTTTTT. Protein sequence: CASSTQGTGELFF.

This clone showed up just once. CDR3 sequence reads: CASSLLDIDQPQHF. CDR3 in DNA: TGTGCCAGCAGCTTGCTGGACATCGATCAGCCCCAGCATTTT. This rearrangement joins TRBV5-5 to TRBJ1-5; tentative D call: TRBD1 (5 bases). Germline V CDR1 and CDR2: SGHKS, YYEKEE (reference sequence). The CDR3 spans 14 residues. V was shortened by 1 base and J by 5 bases, with 10 bases between the two germline ends.

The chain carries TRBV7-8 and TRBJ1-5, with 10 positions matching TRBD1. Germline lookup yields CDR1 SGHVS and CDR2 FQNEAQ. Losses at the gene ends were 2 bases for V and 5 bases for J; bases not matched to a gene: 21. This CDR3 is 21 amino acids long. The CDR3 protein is CASSLNLLFSLGTGVYQPQHF. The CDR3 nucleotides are TGTGCCAGCAGCTTAAATCTGTTGTTTTCATTGGGGACAGGGGTGTATCAGCCCCAGCATTTT.

The CDR3 region is CASSINRAGEQFF. The CDR3 DNA reads as TGTGCCAGTAGTATAAACAGGGCTGGGGAGCAGTTCTTC. This chain joins TRBV19 and TRBJ2-1; tentative D call: TRBD1 (6 bases). The length of the CDR3 is 13 residues. V lost 2 bases, J lost 10 bases, and 12 bases lay in between. CDR1 and CDR2 (germline): LNHDA, SQIVND (reference sequence).

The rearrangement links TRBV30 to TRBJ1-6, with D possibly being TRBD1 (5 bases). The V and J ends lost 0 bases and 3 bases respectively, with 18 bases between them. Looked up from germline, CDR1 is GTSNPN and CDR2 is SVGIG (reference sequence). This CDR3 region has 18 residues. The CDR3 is CAWSVSGPHGVYNSPLHF. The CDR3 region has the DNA TGTGCCTGGAGTGTTTCGGGGCCCCATGGGGTCTATAATTCACCCCTCCACTTT.

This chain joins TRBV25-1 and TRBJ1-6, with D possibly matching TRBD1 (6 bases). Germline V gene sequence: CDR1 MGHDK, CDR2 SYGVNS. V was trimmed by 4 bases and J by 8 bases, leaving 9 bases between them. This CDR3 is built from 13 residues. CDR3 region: CASSGGADSPLHF. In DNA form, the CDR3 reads TGTGCCAGCAGTGGGGGGGCGGATTCACCCCTCCACTTT.

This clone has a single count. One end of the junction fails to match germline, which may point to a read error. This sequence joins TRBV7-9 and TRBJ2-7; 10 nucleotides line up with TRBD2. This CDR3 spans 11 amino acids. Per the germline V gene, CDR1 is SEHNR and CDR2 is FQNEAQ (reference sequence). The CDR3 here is CASSLGLASAF. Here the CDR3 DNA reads TGTGCCAGCAGCTTGGGACTAGCGAGCGCTTTC.

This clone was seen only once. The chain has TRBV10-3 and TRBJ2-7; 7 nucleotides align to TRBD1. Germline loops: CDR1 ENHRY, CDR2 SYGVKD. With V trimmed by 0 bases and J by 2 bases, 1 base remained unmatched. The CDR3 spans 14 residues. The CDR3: CAISESGGPYEQYF. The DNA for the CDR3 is TGTGCCATCAGTGAGTCAGGGGGCCCCTACGAGCAGTACTTC.

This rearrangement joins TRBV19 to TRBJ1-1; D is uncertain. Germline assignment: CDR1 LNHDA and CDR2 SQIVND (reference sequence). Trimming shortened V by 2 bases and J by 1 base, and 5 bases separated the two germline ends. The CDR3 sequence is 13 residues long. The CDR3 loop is CASSIYGNTEAFF. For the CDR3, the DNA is TGTGCCAGTAGTATATACGGGAACACTGAAGCTTTCTTT.

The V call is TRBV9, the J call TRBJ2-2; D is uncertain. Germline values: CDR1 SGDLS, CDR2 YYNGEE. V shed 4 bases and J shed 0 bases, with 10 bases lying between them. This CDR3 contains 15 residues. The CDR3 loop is CASSRILANTGELFF. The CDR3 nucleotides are TGTGCCAGCAGCCGTATTTTAGCGAACACCGGGGAGCTGTTTTTT.

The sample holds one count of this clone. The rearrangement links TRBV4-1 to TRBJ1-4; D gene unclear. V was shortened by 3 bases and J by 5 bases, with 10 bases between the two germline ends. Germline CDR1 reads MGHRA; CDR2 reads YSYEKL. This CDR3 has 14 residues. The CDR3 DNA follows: TGCGCCAGCAGCCACCGGATTCTAAATGAAAAACTGTTTTTT. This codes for CASSHRILNEKLFF.

The CDR3 coding sequence is TGCGCCAGCAGCTTTGGGCGCGGACAGGGTGGTGAGCAGTTCTTC. This encodes CASSFGRGQGGEQFF. The chain carries TRBV5-1 and TRBJ2-1; 8 nucleotides match TRBD1. From germline, CDR1 is SGHRS and CDR2 YFSETQ. V was clipped by 2 bases and J by 9 bases; unmatched bases: 10. CDR3 size: 15 residues.

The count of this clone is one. The CDR3 region is CARRASYEQYF. In DNA form, the CDR3 reads TGTGCCAGAAGAGCCTCCTACGAGCAGTACTTC. The rearrangement joins TRBV7-5 to TRBJ2-7; TRBD2, the table's D call, was not compared with the DNA. TRBV7-5 is designated a pseudogene. The CDR3 covers 11 residues.

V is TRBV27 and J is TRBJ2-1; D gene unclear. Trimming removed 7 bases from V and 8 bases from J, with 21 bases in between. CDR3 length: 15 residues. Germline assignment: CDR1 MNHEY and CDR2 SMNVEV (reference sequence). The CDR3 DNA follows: TGTGCCAGCACCAGAGGATACCCCCGGTCATATGAGCAGTTCTTC. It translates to CASTRGYPRSYEQFF.

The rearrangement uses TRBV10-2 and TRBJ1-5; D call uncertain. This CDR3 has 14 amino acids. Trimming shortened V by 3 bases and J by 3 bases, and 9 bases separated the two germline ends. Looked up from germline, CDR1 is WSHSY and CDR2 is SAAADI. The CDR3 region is CASSDRSDNQPQHF. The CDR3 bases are TGCGCCAGCAGTGATCGCAGCGACAATCAGCCCCAGCATTTT.

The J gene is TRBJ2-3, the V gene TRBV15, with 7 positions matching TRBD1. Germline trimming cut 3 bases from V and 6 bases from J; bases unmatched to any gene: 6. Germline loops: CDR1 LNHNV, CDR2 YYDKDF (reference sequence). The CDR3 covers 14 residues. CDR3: CATSSRTTGDTQYF. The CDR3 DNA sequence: TGTGCCACCAGCAGCCGTACGACAGGGGATACGCAGTATTTT. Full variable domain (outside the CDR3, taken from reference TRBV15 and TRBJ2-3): DAMVIQNPRYQVTQFGKPVTLSCSQTLNHNVMYWYQQKSSQAPKLLFHYYDKDFNNEADTPDNFQSRRPNTSFCFLDIRSPGLGDTAMYLCATSSRTTGDTQYFGPGTRLTVL.

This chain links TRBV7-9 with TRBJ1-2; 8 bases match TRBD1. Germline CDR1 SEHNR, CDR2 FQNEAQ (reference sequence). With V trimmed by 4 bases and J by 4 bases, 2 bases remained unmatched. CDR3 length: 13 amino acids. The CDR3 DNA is TGTGCCAGCAGCTGGACAGGGAGCTATGGCTACACCTTC. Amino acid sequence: CASSWTGSYGYTF.

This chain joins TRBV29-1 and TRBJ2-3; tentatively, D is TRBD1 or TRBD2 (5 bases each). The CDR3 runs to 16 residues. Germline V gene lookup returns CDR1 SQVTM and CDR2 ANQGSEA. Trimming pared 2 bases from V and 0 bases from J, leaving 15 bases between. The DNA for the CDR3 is TGCAGCGTTGAAAGTAAGGGACGGAGGAGCACAGATACGCAGTATTTT. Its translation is CSVESKGRRSTDTQYF.

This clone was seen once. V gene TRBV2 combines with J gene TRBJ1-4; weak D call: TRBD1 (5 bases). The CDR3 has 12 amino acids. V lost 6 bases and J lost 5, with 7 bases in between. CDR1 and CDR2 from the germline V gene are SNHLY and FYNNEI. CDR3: CASRQGNEKLFF. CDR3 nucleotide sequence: TGTGCCAGCAGGCAGGGCAATGAAAAACTGTTTTTT.

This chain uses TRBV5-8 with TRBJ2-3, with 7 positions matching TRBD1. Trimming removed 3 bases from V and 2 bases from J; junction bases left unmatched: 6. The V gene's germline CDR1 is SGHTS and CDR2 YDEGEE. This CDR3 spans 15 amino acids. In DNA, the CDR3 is TGTGCCAGCAGCTCGGACAGGCGTCACACAGATACGCAGTATTTT. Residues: CASSSDRRHTDTQYF.

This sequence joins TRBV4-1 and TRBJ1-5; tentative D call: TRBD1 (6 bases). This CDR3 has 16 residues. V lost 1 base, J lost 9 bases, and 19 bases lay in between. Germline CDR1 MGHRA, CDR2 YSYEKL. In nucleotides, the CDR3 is TGCGCCAGCAGCCAAGGAAAAATGACAGGTCAAGGGCCCCAGCATTTT. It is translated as CASSQGKMTGQGPQHF.

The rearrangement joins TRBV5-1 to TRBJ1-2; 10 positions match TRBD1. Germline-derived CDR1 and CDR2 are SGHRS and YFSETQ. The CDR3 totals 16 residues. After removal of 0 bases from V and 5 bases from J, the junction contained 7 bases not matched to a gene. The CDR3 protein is CASSLANPGQGYGYTF. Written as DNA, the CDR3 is TGCGCCAGCAGCTTGGCCAACCCGGGACAGGGGTATGGCTACACCTTC.

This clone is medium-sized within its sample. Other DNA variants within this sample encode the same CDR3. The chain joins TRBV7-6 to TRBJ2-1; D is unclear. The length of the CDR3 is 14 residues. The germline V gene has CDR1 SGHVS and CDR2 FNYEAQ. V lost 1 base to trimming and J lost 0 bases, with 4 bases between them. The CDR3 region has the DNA TGTGCCAGCAGCTTAGTCAGCTCCTACAATGAGCAGTTCTTC. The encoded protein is CASSLVSSYNEQFF. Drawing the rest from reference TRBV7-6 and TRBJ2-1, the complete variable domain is GAGVSQSPRYKVTKRGQDVALRCDPISGHVSLYWYRQALGQGPEFLTYFNYEAQQDKSGLPNDRFSAERPEGSISTLTIQRTEQRDSAMYRCASSLVSSYNEQFFGPGTRLTVL.

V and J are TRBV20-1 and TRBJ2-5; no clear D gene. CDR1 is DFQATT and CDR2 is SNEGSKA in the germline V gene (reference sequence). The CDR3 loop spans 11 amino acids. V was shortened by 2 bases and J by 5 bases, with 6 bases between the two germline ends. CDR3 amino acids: CSARISETQYF. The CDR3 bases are TGCAGTGCTAGAATCTCGGAGACCCAGTACTTC.

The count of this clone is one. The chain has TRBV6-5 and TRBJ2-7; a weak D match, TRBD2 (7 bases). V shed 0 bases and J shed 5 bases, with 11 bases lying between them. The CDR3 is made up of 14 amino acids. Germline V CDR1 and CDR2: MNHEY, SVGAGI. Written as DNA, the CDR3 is TGTGCCAGCAGTTACTCCGGGGGGCCCGACGAGCAGTACTTC. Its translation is CASSYSGGPDEQYF.